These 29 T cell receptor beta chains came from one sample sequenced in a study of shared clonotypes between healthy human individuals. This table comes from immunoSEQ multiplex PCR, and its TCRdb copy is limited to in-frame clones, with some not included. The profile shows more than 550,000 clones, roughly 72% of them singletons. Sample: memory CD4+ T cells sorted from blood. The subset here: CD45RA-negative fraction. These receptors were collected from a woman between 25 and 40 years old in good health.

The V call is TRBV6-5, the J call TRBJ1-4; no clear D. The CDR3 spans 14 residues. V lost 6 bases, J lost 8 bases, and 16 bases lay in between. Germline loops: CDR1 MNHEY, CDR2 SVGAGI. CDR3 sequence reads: CASSRQGPWEKLFF. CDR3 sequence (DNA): TGTGCCAGCAGCCGACAAGGTCCTTGGGAAAAACTGTTTTTT.

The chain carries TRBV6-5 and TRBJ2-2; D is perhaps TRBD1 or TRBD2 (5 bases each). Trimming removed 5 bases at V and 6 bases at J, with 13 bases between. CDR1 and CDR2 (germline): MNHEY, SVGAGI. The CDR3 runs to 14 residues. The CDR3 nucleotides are TGTGCCAGCAGTAGGCAGGGAGTGGCCGGGGAGCTGTTTTTT. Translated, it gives CASSRQGVAGELFF.

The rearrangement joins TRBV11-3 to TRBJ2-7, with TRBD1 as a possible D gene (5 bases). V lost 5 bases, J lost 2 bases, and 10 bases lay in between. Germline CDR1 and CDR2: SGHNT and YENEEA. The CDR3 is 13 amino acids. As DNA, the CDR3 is TGTGCCAGCAGCCTCGGACATACCTACGAGCAGTACTTC. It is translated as CASSLGHTYEQYF.

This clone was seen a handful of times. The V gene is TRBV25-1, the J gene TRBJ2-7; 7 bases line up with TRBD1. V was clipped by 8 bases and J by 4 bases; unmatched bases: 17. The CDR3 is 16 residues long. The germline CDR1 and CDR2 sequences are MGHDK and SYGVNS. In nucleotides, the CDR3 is TGTGCCAGCTCAGCCGAGGGGGCAGACTCTGCTTACGAGCAGTACTTC. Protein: CASSAEGADSAYEQYF.

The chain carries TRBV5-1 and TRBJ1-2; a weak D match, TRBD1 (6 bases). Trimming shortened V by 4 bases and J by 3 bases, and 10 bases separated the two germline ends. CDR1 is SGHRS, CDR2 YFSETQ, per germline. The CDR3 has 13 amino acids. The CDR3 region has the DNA TGCGCCAGCAGCATGAACAGGGACTATGGCTACACCTTC. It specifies CASSMNRDYGYTF.

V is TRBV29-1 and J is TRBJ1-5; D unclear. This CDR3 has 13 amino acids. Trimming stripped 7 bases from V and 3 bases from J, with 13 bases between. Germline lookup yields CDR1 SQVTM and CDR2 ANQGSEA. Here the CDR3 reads CSAGDTNNQPQHF. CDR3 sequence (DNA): TGCAGCGCCGGTGACACGAACAATCAGCCCCAGCATTTT.

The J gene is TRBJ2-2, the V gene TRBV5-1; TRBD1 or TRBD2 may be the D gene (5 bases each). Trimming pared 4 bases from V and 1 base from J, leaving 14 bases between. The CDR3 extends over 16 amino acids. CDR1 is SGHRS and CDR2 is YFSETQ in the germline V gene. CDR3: CASSLLGVLNTGELFF. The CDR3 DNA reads TGCGCCAGCAGCCTACTAGGGGTGTTGAACACCGGGGAGCTGTTTTTT.

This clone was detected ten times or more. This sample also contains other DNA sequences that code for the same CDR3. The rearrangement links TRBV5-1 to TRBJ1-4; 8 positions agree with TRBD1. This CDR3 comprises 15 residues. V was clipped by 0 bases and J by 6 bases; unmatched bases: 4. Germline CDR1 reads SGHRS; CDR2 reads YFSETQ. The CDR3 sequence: CASSLEGRGHEKLFF. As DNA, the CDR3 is TGCGCCAGCAGCTTGGAGGGCAGGGGGCATGAAAAACTGTTTTTT.

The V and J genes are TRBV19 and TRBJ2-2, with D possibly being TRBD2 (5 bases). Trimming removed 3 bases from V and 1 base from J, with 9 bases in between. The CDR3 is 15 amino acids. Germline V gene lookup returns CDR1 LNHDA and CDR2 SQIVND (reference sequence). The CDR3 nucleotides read TGTGCCAGTAGTATCAGACTAAAGAACACCGGGGAGCTGTTTTTT. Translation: CASSIRLKNTGELFF.

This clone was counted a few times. The CDR3 loop is CASSQDPPLGANYGYTF. The CDR3 bases are TGCGCCAGCAGCCAAGATCCGCCCCTAGGGGCTAACTATGGCTACACCTTC. The chain joins TRBV4-1 to TRBJ1-2; weak D call: TRBD1 (5 bases). This CDR3 is 17 amino acids long. Trimming pared 0 bases from V and 0 bases from J, leaving 14 bases between. CDR1 MGHRA and CDR2 YSYEKL come from the germline V gene.

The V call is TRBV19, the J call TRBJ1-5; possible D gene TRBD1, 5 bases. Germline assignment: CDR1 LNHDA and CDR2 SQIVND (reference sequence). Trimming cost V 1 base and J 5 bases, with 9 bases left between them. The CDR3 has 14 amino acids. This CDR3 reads CASSIVTVHQPQHF. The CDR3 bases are TGTGCCAGTAGTATAGTGACAGTCCATCAGCCCCAGCATTTT. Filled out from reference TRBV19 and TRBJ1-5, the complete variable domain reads DGGITQSPKYLFRKEGQNVTLSCEQNLNHDAMYWYRQDPGQGLRLIYYSQIVNDFQKGDIAEGYSVSREKKESFPLTVTSAQKNPTAFYLCASSIVTVHQPQHFGDGTRLSIL.

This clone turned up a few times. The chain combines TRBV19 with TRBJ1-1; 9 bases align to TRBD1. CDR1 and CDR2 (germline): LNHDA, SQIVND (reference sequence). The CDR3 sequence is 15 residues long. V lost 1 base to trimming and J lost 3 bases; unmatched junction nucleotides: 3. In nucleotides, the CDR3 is TGTGCCAGTAGTATAGCCACAGGGGGCCACACTGAAGCTTTCTTT. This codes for CASSIATGGHTEAFF.

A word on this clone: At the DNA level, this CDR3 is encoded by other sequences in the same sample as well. This chain's CDR3 is CASSLGTATDTQYF. CDR3 nucleotides: TGCGCCAGCAGCTTGGGGACAGCCACAGATACGCAGTATTTT. V is TRBV5-1 and J is TRBJ2-3; the D gene is possibly TRBD1 (6 bases). The CDR3 loop spans 14 amino acids. V lost 0 bases, J lost 2 bases, and 7 bases lay in between. Germline CDR1 is SGHRS and CDR2 is YFSETQ.

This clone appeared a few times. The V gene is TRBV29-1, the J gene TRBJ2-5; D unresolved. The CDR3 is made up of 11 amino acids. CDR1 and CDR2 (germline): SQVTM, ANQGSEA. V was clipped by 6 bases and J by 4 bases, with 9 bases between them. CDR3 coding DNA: TGCAGCGTGCAATGGGGAGAGACCCAGTACTTC. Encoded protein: CSVQWGETQYF.

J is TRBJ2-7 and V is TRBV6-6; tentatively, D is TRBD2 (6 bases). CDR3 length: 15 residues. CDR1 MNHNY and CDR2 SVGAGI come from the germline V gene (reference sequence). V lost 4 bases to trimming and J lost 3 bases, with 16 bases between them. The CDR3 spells CASSSPGLRGYEQYF. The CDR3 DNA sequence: TGTGCCAGCAGTTCCCCGGGACTGAGGGGCTACGAGCAGTACTTC.

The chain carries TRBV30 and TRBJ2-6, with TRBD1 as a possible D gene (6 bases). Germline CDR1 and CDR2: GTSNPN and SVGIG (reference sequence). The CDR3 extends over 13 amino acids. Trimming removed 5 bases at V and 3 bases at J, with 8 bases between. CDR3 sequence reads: CAWQGYGANVLTF. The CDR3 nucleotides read TGTGCCTGGCAGGGGTATGGGGCCAACGTCCTGACTTTC.

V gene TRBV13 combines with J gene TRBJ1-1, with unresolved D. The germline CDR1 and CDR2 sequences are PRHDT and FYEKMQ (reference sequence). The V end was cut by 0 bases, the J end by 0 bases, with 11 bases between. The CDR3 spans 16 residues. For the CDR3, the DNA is TGTGCCAGCAGCTTAGGAGGATACGGGATGAACACTGAAGCTTTCTTT. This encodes CASSLGGYGMNTEAFF.

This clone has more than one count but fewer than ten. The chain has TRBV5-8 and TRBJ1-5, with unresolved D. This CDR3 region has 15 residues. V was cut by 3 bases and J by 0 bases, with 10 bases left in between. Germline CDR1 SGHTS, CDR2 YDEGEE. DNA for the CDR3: TGTGCCAGCAGCTCCGCCGTCTATAGCAATCAGCCCCAGCATTTT. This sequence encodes CASSSAVYSNQPQHF.

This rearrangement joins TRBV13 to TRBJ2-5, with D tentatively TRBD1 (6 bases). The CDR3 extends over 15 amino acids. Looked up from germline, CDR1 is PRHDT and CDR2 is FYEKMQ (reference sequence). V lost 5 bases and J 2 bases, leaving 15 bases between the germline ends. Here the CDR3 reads CASSRITGNQETQYF. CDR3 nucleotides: TGTGCCAGCAGCAGAATAACAGGGAATCAAGAGACCCAGTACTTC.

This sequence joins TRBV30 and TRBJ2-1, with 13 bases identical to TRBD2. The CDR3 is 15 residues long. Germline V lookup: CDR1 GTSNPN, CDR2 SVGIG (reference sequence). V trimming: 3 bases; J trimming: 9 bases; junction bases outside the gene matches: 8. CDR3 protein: CAWSRTSGSFGEQFF. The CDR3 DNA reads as TGTGCCTGGAGCCGGACTAGCGGGAGCTTTGGTGAGCAGTTCTTC.

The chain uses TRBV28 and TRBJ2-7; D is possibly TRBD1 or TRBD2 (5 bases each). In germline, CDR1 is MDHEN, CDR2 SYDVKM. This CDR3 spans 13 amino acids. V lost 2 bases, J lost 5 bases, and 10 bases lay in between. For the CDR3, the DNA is TGTGCCAGCAGTTTACGGGGCGGCGACGAGCAGTACTTC. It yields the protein CASSLRGGDEQYF.

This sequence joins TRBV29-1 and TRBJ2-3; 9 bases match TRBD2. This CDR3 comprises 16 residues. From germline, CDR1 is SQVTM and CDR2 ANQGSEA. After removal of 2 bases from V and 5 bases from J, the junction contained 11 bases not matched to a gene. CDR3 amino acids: CSVEILAGPPGDTQYF. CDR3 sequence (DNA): TGCAGCGTTGAAATTCTAGCGGGGCCCCCGGGAGATACGCAGTATTTT.

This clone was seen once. The CDR3 is CASSPNRGSGGYTF. The DNA for the CDR3 is TGTGCCAGCAGTCCCAACAGGGGGTCGGGAGGCTACACCTTC. This chain links TRBV27 with TRBJ1-2; TRBD1 matches at 8 bases. CDR1 and CDR2 (germline): MNHEY, SMNVEV (reference sequence). The CDR3 has 14 residues. The V segment lost 5 bases and the J segment 8 bases; nucleotides outside the gene matches: 10.

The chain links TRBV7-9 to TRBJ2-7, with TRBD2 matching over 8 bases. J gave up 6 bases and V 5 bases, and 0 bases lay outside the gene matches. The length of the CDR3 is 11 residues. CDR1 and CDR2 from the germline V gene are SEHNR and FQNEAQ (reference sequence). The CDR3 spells CASSREGEQYF. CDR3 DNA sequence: TGTGCCAGCAGCCGGGAGGGCGAGCAGTACTTC. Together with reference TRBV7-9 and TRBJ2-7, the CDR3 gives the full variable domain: DTGVSQNPRHKITKRGQNVTFRCDPISEHNRLYWYRQTLGQGPEFLTYFQNEAQLEKSRLLSDRFSAERPKGSFSTLEIQRTEQGDSAMYLCASSREGEQYFGPGTRLTVT.

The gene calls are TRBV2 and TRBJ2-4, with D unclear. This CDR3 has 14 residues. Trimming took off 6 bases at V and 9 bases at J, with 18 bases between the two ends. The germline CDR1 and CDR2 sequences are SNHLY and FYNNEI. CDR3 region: CASRGQQVKGIQYF. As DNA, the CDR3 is TGTGCCAGCAGGGGCCAGCAGGTGAAGGGCATTCAGTACTTC.

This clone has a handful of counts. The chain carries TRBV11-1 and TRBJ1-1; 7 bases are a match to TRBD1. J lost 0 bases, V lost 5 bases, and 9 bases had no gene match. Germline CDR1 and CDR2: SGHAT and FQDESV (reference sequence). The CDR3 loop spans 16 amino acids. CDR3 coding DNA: TGTGCCAGCAGCCCCCTCTGGACAGGAGTGAACACTGAAGCTTTCTTT. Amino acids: CASSPLWTGVNTEAFF.

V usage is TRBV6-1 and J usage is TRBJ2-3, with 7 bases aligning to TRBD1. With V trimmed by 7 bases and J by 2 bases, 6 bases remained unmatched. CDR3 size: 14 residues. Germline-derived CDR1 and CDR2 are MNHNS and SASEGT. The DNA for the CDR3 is TGTGCCAGCACCGACGGGACAGACACAGATACGCAGTATTTT. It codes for CASTDGTDTDTQYF.

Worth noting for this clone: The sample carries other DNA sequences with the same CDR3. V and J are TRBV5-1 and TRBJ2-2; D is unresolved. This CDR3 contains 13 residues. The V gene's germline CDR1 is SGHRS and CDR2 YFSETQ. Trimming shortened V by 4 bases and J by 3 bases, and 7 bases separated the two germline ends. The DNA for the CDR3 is TGCGCCAGCAGCCCCCGGGACACCGGGGAGCTGTTTTTT. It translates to CASSPRDTGELFF.

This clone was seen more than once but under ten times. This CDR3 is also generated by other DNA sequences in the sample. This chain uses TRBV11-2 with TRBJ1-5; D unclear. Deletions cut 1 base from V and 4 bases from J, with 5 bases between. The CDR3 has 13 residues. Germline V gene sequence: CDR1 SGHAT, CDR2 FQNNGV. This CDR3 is CASSLGLNQPQHF. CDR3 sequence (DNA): TGTGCCAGCAGCTTAGGCCTAAATCAGCCCCAGCATTTT.